The 19 T cell receptor beta chains listed next were all sequenced from one sample in a study of T cell clonality in common variable immunodeficiency. Assay: immunoSEQ multiplex PCR; the TCRdb copy retains only in-frame clones and omits some. In total the sample includes about 19,000 clones, none of them seen once. No antigen has been assigned to these receptors. Study results and limitations: Common variable immunodeficiency TCR beta sequences reportedly had fewer deletions and N-nucleotide insertions.

The sequencing input was peripheral blood mononuclear cells. The receptors derive from a human donor with common variable immunodeficiency.

The sample holds many counts of this clone. The CDR3 goes on 3 residues after the read ends, and that part is filled in from the germline J gene. V usage is TRBV20-1 and J usage is TRBJ2-5; TRBD2 agrees at 9 bases. The germline V gene has CDR1 DFQATT and CDR2 SNEGSKA (reference sequence). The CDR3 spans 13 residues. Losses at the gene ends were 7 bases for V and 5 bases for J; bases not matched to a gene: 8. The part of the CDR3 DNA that was read is TGCAGTGGAGGCCTGAGCGGGAGGGAGACC. Translated, it gives CSGGLSGRET. The full CDR3 protein is CSGGLSGRETQYF.

To note about this clone: The read ends 3 residues shy of where the CDR3 ends; the end is completed using the germline J gene. This rearrangement joins TRBV19 to TRBJ2-2, with 7 nucleotides matching TRBD1. The CDR3 consists of 15 residues. V shed 4 bases, J shed 2 bases, and the junction held 4 bases outside the gene matches. In germline, CDR1 is LNHDA, CDR2 SQIVND (reference sequence). CDR3 sequence: CASSRGQQNTGELFF. CDR3 bases read: TGTGCCAGTAGTAGGGGACAGCAAAACACCGGGGAG. Variable domain in full (rest from reference TRBV19 and TRBJ2-2): DGGITQSPKYLFRKEGQNVTLSCEQNLNHDAMYWYRQDPGQGLRLIYYSQIVNDFQKGDIAEGYSVSREKKESFPLTVTSAQKNPTAFYLCASSRGQQNTGELFFGEGSRLTVL.

For this clone: The read falls 3 residues short of the CDR3 end, and the missing part is taken from the germline J gene. The chain couples TRBV19 to TRBJ2-2, with TRBD2 identical over 10 bases. V lost 4 bases and J lost 5; bases outside the gene matches: 4. The CDR3 totals 15 residues. Germline V gives CDR1 LNHDA, CDR2 SQIVND (reference sequence). The CDR3 bases that were read are TGTGCCAGTAGTACTAGCGGGGGCGTAACCGGGGAG. Protein product: CASSTSGGVTGE. The CDR3 in its entirety is CASSTSGGVTGELFF. Full variable domain (remainder filled in from reference TRBV19 and TRBJ2-2): DGGITQSPKYLFRKEGQNVTLSCEQNLNHDAMYWYRQDPGQGLRLIYYSQIVNDFQKGDIAEGYSVSREKKESFPLTVTSAQKNPTAFYLCASSTSGGVTGELFFGEGSRLTVL.

As to this clone: Read data end 3 residues before the CDR3 end; the end is taken from the germline J gene. The chain carries TRBV7-3 and TRBJ2-1; 7 bases match TRBD1. The CDR3 runs 15 residues. Looked up from germline, CDR1 is SGHTA and CDR2 is FQGTGA. J gave up 8 bases and V 3 bases, and 10 bases lay outside the gene matches. CDR3 in amino acids: CASSFHRDRIYEQFF. The DNA read from the CDR3 is TGTGCCAGCAGCTTTCATAGGGACAGAATTTATGAG.

Concerning this clone: Read coverage stops 3 residues before the CDR3 terminus; the germline J gene supplies the remainder. The V and J genes are TRBV7-9 and TRBJ2-1; tentative D call: TRBD2 (6 bases). The V gene's germline CDR1 is SEHNR and CDR2 FQNEAQ (reference sequence). The CDR3 loop spans 12 amino acids. Trimming shortened V by 2 bases and J by 7 bases, and 6 bases separated the two germline ends. CDR3 sequence: CASSLRGNEQFF. The part of the CDR3 DNA that was read is TGTGCCAGCAGCTTACGGGGGAATGAG.

This clone was detected only a few times. The read ends 3 residues shy of where the CDR3 ends; the end is completed using the germline J gene. The genes are TRBV30 and TRBJ2-7; no reliable D call. Per germline, CDR1 GTSNPN and CDR2 SVGIG (reference sequence). V lost 0 bases to trimming and J lost 1 base, with 16 bases between them. CDR3 size: 16 residues. The CDR3 DNA, read in part, is TGTGCCTGGAGTGTACGACTGCAGCTCAAATCCTACGAG. It codes for CAWSVRLQLKSYE. The full CDR3 protein reads CAWSVRLQLKSYEQYF.

Regarding this clone: The observed sequence ends 3 residues before the CDR3 terminus, with the missing tail filled in from the germline J gene. The chain links TRBV2 to TRBJ2-7; perhaps TRBD1 as D (5 bases). Trimming took off 3 bases at V and 3 bases at J, with 15 bases between the two ends. The CDR3 covers 15 residues. Per the germline V gene, CDR1 is SNHLY and CDR2 is FYNNEI. CDR3 DNA, as far as it was read: TGTGCCAGCAGTGATTCGAGACAGACATACTACGAG. Its translation is CASSDSRQTYYE. The whole CDR3 region reads CASSDSRQTYYEQYF.

Of note for this clone: The read ends 3 residues early relative to the CDR3; the germline J gene fills the gap. This chain connects TRBV11-1 to TRBJ2-7; possibly TRBD1 for D (5 bases). Germline V gene data show CDR1 as SGHAT and CDR2 as FQDESV (reference sequence). V dropped 5 bases and J dropped 4 bases, with 9 bases sitting between them. The CDR3 sequence is 12 residues long. CDR3 DNA, as far as it was read: TGTGCCAGCAGCCTAGACAGATACGAG. As protein: CASSLDRYE. In full, the CDR3 reads CASSLDRYEQYF.

About this clone: With the read ending 3 residues before the CDR3 end, the germline J gene is used to fill in that end. The gene calls are TRBV7-9 and TRBJ1-1; no firm D call. V lost 1 base, J lost 1 base, and 7 bases lay in between. CDR1 is SEHNR, CDR2 FQNEAQ, per germline (reference sequence). The CDR3 runs to 14 residues. CDR3 DNA, as far as it was read: TGTGCCAGCAGCTTAGTCAGAGGGAACACTGAA. The encoded protein is CASSLVRGNTE. The full CDR3 is CASSLVRGNTEAFF.

Worth noting for this clone: The read halts 3 residues ahead of the CDR3 end, with the missing end drawn from the germline J gene. V and J are TRBV18 and TRBJ2-4, with D possibly matching TRBD1 (6 bases). CDR1 is KGHSH, CDR2 LQKENI, per germline. The V end was cut by 5 bases, the J end by 0 bases, with 14 bases between. This CDR3 region has 16 residues. CDR3 bases read: TGTGCCAGCTCAGGGACAAAAACTCTAGCCAAAAACATT. It translates to CASSGTKTLAKNI. The whole CDR3 protein reads CASSGTKTLAKNIQYF.

This clone was counted between two and nine times. The missing CDR3 end, 3 residues past where the read stops, is filled in from the germline J gene. V gene TRBV7-2 combines with J gene TRBJ2-4; no definite D call. Trimming stripped 1 base from V and 8 bases from J, with 9 bases between. The CDR3 consists of 13 residues. Germline V gene sequence: CDR1 SGHTA, CDR2 FQGNSA. Partial CDR3 DNA: TGTGCCAGCAGCTTAGATGGTAGGGACATT. As protein: CASSLDGRDI. The whole CDR3 reads CASSLDGRDIQYF. The full variable domain, rest sourced from reference TRBV7-2 and TRBJ2-4, is GAGVSQSPSNKVTEKGKDVELRCDPISGHTALYWYRQSLGQGLEFLIYFQGNSAPDKSGLPSDRFSAERTGGSVSTLTIQRTQQEDSAVYLCASSLDGRDIQYFGAGTRLSVL.

Only a few counts were recorded for this clone. The read ends 3 residues early relative to the CDR3; the germline J gene fills the gap. The gene calls are TRBV18 and TRBJ2-7, with D uncertain. Trimming pared 6 bases from V and 0 bases from J, leaving 9 bases between. The CDR3 contains 13 residues. The germline V gene encodes CDR1 KGHSH and CDR2 LQKENI. The CDR3 protein is CASSTDISYEQYF. Incomplete CDR3 DNA: TGTGCCAGCTCGACTGATATCTCCTACGAG.

This clone was detected only a few times. The read halts 3 residues ahead of the CDR3 end, with the missing end drawn from the germline J gene. The genes are TRBV6-2 or TRBV6-3 and TRBJ2-7; D not resolved. Germline loops: CDR1 MNHEY, CDR2 SVGEGT. V shed 8 bases and J shed 3 bases, with 14 bases lying between them. This CDR3 spans 13 amino acids. The chain's CDR3 is CASFGTVNYEQYF. CDR3 bases read: TGTGCCAGCTTTGGTACGGTAAACTACGAG.

This clone has a handful of counts. CDR3 bases read: TGTGCCAGCAGTTACCAAAAGGGGCTAGCGGGAGGCTATGAG. This translates into CASSYQKGLAGGYE. The CDR3 in its entirety is CASSYQKGLAGGYEQFF. The chain links TRBV6-8 to TRBJ2-1, with 11 bases identical to TRBD2. The read finishes 3 residues shy of the CDR3 end, and the germline J gene is used to complete it. The CDR3 extends over 17 amino acids. Germline CDR1 is MNHGY and CDR2 is SAAAGT. The junction had 11 bases not matched to a gene; V was cut back by 2 bases and J by 8 bases.

This clone was recorded a few times. The observed sequence ends 3 residues before the CDR3 terminus, with the missing tail filled in from the germline J gene. The rearrangement joins TRBV5-1 to TRBJ2-5; D not resolved. In germline, CDR1 is SGHRS, CDR2 YFSETQ. CDR3 size: 16 residues. Trimming took off 0 bases at V and 5 bases at J, with 17 bases between the two ends. The part of the CDR3 DNA that was read is TGCGCCAGCAGCTTGGCCGGTAGGAAGGGTCTGGAGACC. Translation: CASSLAGRKGLET. The entire CDR3 protein is CASSLAGRKGLETQYF.

As regards this clone: The read ends 3 residues shy of where the CDR3 ends; the end is completed using the germline J gene. The chain carries TRBV19 and TRBJ1-5; D uncertain. The CDR3 is 17 amino acids. V lost 2 bases and J 7 bases, leaving 21 bases between the germline ends. Germline assignment: CDR1 LNHDA and CDR2 SQIVND (reference sequence). The sequenced CDR3 bases are TGTGCCAGTAGTATACTCCGGGGAGAAGGTGTATTCCAGCCC. Encoded protein: CASSILRGEGVFQP. The whole CDR3 is CASSILRGEGVFQPQHF. Together with reference TRBV19 and TRBJ1-5, the CDR3 gives the full variable domain: DGGITQSPKYLFRKEGQNVTLSCEQNLNHDAMYWYRQDPGQGLRLIYYSQIVNDFQKGDIAEGYSVSREKKESFPLTVTSAQKNPTAFYLCASSILRGEGVFQPQHFGDGTRLSIL.

Note on this clone: Read coverage stops 3 residues before the CDR3 terminus; the germline J gene supplies the remainder. The rearrangement links TRBV7-9 to TRBJ2-3; D uncertain. This CDR3 spans 15 amino acids. V lost 6 bases and J lost 0, with 13 bases in between. Germline CDR1 reads SEHNR; CDR2 reads FQNEAQ (reference sequence). Incomplete CDR3 DNA: TGTGCCAGCAGGTACAAGGGTTCTAGCACAGATACG. It translates to CASRYKGSSTDT. The entire CDR3 sequence reads CASRYKGSSTDTQYF.

On this clone: The read finishes 3 residues shy of the CDR3 end, and the germline J gene is used to complete it. This chain connects TRBV7-9 to TRBJ2-4; tentative D call: TRBD1 (6 bases). CDR3 length: 15 amino acids. The germline CDR1 and CDR2 sequences are SEHNR and FQNEAQ (reference sequence). V was shortened by 5 bases and J by 5 bases, with 16 bases between the two germline ends. The CDR3 region is CASSTPTGSENIQYF. The CDR3 bases that were read are TGTGCCAGCAGCACCCCGACAGGCTCCGAAAACATT. The full variable domain, its missing parts supplied by reference TRBV7-9 and TRBJ2-4, is DTGVSQNPRHKITKRGQNVTFRCDPISEHNRLYWYRQTLGQGPEFLTYFQNEAQLEKSRLLSDRFSAERPKGSFSTLEIQRTEQGDSAMYLCASSTPTGSENIQYFGAGTRLSVL.

Comment on this clone: The sequenced fragment ends 3 residues before the CDR3 boundary, so the rest is inferred from the germline J gene. The chain has TRBV19 and TRBJ2-1; 7 bases are a match to TRBD2. Unmatched junction bases numbered 6, after V lost 6 bases and J lost 4 bases. This CDR3 region has 14 residues. Germline CDR1 is LNHDA and CDR2 is SQIVND (reference sequence). CDR3: CASSGGTVYNEQFF. The CDR3 bases that were read are TGTGCCAGTAGCGGGGGGACTGTATACAATGAG. Full variable domain (rest looked up from reference TRBV19 and TRBJ2-1): DGGITQSPKYLFRKEGQNVTLSCEQNLNHDAMYWYRQDPGQGLRLIYYSQIVNDFQKGDIAEGYSVSREKKESFPLTVTSAQKNPTAFYLCASSGGTVYNEQFFGPGTRLTVL.